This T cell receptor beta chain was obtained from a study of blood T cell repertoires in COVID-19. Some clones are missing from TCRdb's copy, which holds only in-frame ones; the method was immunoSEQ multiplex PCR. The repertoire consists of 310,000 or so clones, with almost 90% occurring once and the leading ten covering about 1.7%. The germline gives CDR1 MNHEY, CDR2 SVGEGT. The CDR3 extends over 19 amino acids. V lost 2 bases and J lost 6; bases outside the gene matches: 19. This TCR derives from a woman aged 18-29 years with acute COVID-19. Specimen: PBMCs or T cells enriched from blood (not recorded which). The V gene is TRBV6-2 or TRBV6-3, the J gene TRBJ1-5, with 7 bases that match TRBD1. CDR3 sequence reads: CASSYNMMEGAGRFQPQHF. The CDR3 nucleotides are TGTGCCAGCAGTTACAACATGATGGAGGGGGCAGGGAGGTTTCAGCCCCAGCATTTT.